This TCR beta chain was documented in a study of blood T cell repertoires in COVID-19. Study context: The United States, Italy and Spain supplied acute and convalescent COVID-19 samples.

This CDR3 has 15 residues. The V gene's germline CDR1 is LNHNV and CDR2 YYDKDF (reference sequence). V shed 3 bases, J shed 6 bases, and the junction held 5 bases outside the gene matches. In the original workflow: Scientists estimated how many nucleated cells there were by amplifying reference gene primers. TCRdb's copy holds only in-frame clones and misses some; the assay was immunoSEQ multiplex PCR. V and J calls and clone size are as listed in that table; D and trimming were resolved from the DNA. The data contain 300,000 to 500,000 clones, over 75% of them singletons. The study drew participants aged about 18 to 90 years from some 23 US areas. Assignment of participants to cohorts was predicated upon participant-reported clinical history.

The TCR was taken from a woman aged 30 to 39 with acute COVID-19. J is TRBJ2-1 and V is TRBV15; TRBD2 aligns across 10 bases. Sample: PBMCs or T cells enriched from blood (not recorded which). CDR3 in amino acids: CATSRASGGVNEQFF. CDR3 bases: TGTGCCACCAGCAGGGCTAGCGGGGGAGTCAATGAGCAGTTCTTC.